The TCR beta chain described here comes from a study of blood T cell repertoires in COVID-19. Between the trimmed V and J ends, which lost 4 bases and 9 bases, there was a span of 13 bases. CDR1 SGHTA and CDR2 FQGNSA come from the germline V gene. This CDR3 is 14 amino acids long. As originally analysed: Amplifying reference gene primers gave estimates of nucleated cell counts. The table came from immunoSEQ multiplex PCR; TCRdb's copy has only in-frame clones and leaves some out. V and J calls and clone size follow that table, whereas D and trimming were derived from the DNA. The repertoire has tens of thousands of clones, 80% of them found once; the top ten carry under 5.5%.

The J gene is TRBJ1-6, the V gene TRBV7-2; D not certain. Sequences were obtained from peripheral blood. The sequence was collected from a woman in her seventies with acute or convalescent COVID-19. CDR3 amino acids: CASSSSRGSSPLHF. In DNA, the CDR3 is TGTGCCAGCAGCTCTAGCCGGGGTAGTTCACCCCTCCACTTT.